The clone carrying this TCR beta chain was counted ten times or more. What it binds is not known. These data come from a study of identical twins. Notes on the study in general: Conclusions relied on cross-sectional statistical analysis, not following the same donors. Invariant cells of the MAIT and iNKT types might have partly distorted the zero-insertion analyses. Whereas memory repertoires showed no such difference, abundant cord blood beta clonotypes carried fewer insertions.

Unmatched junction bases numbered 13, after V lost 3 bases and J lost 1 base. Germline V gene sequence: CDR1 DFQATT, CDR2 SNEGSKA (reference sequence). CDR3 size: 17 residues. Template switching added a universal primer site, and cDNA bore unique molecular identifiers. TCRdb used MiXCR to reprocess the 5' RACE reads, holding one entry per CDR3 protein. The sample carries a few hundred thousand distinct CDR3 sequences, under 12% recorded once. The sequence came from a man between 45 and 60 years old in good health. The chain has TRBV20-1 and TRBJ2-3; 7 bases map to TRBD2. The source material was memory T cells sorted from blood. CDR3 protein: CSARVIPGTIGTDTQYF. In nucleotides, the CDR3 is TGCAGTGCTAGGGTTATACCCGGGACTATTGGCACAGATACGCAGTATTTT.